This T cell receptor beta chain was profiled in a study of CD8+CD57+ T cells in acquired aplastic anemia. Study context: 3.2 ug was the average amount of DNA from sorted CD4+ and CD8+ cells.

Profiling of TCR beta VDJ combinations and CDR3 sequences used genomic DNA as template. A single record per CDR3 protein comes from TCRdb applying MiXCR to the reads. This repertoire shows hundreds of thousands of distinct CDR3 sequences, roughly 82% found once; its top ten account for over 35%. CDR3 length: 14 residues. CDR1 is LNHNV and CDR2 is YYDKDF in the germline V gene (reference sequence). Sequenced patients had shown CD8+CD57+ cell expansion by flow cytometry. A severe acquired aplastic anemia diagnosis applied to all patients. Study observations and caveats: Overlap between patients and controls comprised twenty-nine CD8+ CDR3 sequences.

With respect to this clonotype: Its antigen is not known. One end of the junction varies from germline; a read error may be responsible.

The chain joins TRBV15 to TRBJ2-5; no clear D. The specimen was sorted CD4+, CD8+, or CD8+CD57+ T cells (not recorded which) from PBMCs. This clonotype was sampled from a human donor with aplastic anemia. The CDR3 DNA reads as TGTGCCACCAGCGTAGGCTGCGAGCAAGAGTCCCAGTACTTC. Translating it yields CATSVGCEQESQYF.